What follows are 23 T cell receptor beta chains derived from one specimen sequenced in a study of OX40 agonist ivuxolimab in advanced cancers. Clones were read by immunoSEQ multiplex PCR, and TCRdb kept only the in-frame ones, dropping some. The table lists some 86,000 clones, 70% to 90% of them singletons. Source: CD4+ or CD8+ T cells sorted from blood, taken in a trial of the OX40 agonist ivuxolimab. The origin of the receptors is an adult with an advanced solid tumor such as melanoma, head and neck, liver or kidney cancer.

The chain carries TRBV4-1 and TRBJ2-2, with 13 bases lining up with TRBD2. Germline loops: CDR1 MGHRA, CDR2 YSYEKL. V dropped 3 bases and J dropped 10; count of bases not matched to a gene: 11. This CDR3 has 17 amino acids. CDR3 sequence reads: CASSQDSSGTSGEELFF. In DNA, the CDR3 is TGCGCCAGCAGCCAGGATTCCTCTGGGACTAGCGGGGAGGAGCTGTTTTTT.

With regard to this clone: The junction shows a germline mismatch at one end, possibly a read error. The chain uses TRBV7-7 and TRBJ1-1; no clear D. The CDR3 totals 12 residues. In germline, CDR1 is SSHAT, CDR2 FNYEAQ (reference sequence). CDR3 in DNA: TGTGCTAGCAGCCCTCTTGGCACTGAAGCTTTCTTT. Its protein is CASSPLGTEAFF.

The chain joins TRBV19 to TRBJ2-7; the match to TRBD1 covers 7 bases. This CDR3 spans 12 amino acids. Germline V gene data show CDR1 as LNHDA and CDR2 as SQIVND (reference sequence). The V segment lost 4 bases and the J segment 3 bases; nucleotides outside the gene matches: 0. As DNA, the CDR3 is TGTGCCAGTAGTAGGGACAGCTACGAGCAGTACTTC. Its protein product is CASSRDSYEQYF.

The CDR3 bases are TGTGCCAGCAGTGTTACAGACTACGAGCAGTACTTC. It specifies CASSVTDYEQYF. The J gene is TRBJ2-7, the V gene TRBV6-1; D gene ambiguous. The CDR3 sequence is 12 residues long. With 4 bases removed from V and 3 bases from J, the gap between germline ends came to 7 bases. From germline, CDR1 is MNHNS and CDR2 SASEGT.

This clone was seen only once. The rearrangement links TRBV11-3 to TRBJ2-3; D is undetermined. The V end lost 3 bases, the J end lost 1 base, and 8 bases lay between the germline ends. Germline V lookup: CDR1 SGHNT, CDR2 YENEEA. CDR3 length equals 14 residues. The CDR3 reads CASSFDTRTDTQYF. In nucleotides, the CDR3 is TGTGCCAGCAGCTTCGACACGCGCACAGATACGCAGTATTTT.

This clone was detected only once. CDR3 residues: CASSLEGAVYNEQFF. The CDR3 region has the DNA TGTGCCAGCAGCTTAGAGGGGGCCGTCTACAATGAGCAGTTCTTC. The rearrangement links TRBV11-1 to TRBJ2-1; 7 nucleotides align to TRBD1. V lost 1 base and J lost 3; bases outside the gene matches: 3. This CDR3 has 15 amino acids. From germline, CDR1 is SGHAT and CDR2 FQDESV (reference sequence).

The rearrangement links TRBV9 to TRBJ2-5; D is uncertain. The J call may be faulty, since TRBJ2-7 better matches the DNA end. Germline-derived CDR1 and CDR2 are SGDLS and YYNGEE. The CDR3 loop spans 14 amino acids. The CDR3 here is CASSVGLGTYEQYF. In DNA form, the CDR3 reads TGTGCCAGCAGCGTAGGCCTGGGCACCTACGAGCAGTACTTC.

The CDR3 DNA sequence: TGTGCCAGCAGCTTAGGACAAACCTCCTACAATGAGCAGTTCTTC. Amino acids: CASSLGQTSYNEQFF. This sequence joins TRBV7-3 and TRBJ2-1; TRBD1 might be the D (5 bases). The V and J ends lost 2 bases and 0 bases respectively, with 8 bases between them. CDR3 length equals 15 residues. Germline V gene lookup returns CDR1 SGHTA and CDR2 FQGTGA.

The gene calls are TRBV2 and TRBJ2-7; TRBD2 matches 10 bases. The CDR3 is made up of 17 amino acids. The ends lost 3 bases at V and 1 base at J; junction bases unmatched: 9. Germline V lookup: CDR1 SNHLY, CDR2 FYNNEI. For the CDR3, the DNA is TGTGCCAGCAGTGATGCCGGATTAGCGGGAGGATCCTACGAGCAGTACTTC. This sequence encodes CASSDAGLAGGSYEQYF.

V usage is TRBV28 and J usage is TRBJ2-1; 9 bases match TRBD1. Germline CDR1 reads MDHEN; CDR2 reads SYDVKM. Trimming cost V 7 bases and J 6 bases; bases outside gene matches: 7. The CDR3 sequence is 14 residues long. CDR3 nucleotide sequence: TGTGCCAGCAATTTTGGACAGGGGATCAATGAGCAGTTCTTC. It translates to CASNFGQGINEQFF.

The chain links TRBV19 to TRBJ2-1; D unresolved. Germline values: CDR1 LNHDA, CDR2 SQIVND (reference sequence). V dropped 6 bases and J dropped 3 bases, with 3 bases sitting between them. The CDR3 spans 11 residues. Here the CDR3 reads CASSHYNEQFF. The CDR3 nucleotides read TGTGCCAGTAGCCACTACAATGAGCAGTTCTTC.

The DNA for the CDR3 is TGTGCCAGCAGCTGGGAAAACGCGGGAGAGACCCAGTACTTC. This translates into CASSWENAGETQYF. J is TRBJ2-5 and V is TRBV7-9; D may be TRBD2 (5 bases). Trimming took off 4 bases at V and 4 bases at J, with 13 bases between the two ends. The CDR3 contains 14 residues. Germline V gene lookup returns CDR1 SEHNR and CDR2 FQNEAQ (reference sequence). The full variable domain, in which reference TRBV7-9 and TRBJ2-5 provide the parts outside the CDR3, is DTGVSQNPRHKITKRGQNVTFRCDPISEHNRLYWYRQTLGQGPEFLTYFQNEAQLEKSRLLSDRFSAERPKGSFSTLEIQRTEQGDSAMYLCASSWENAGETQYFGPGTRLLVL.

The chain uses TRBV7-2 and TRBJ2-3; D might be TRBD2 (5 bases). The CDR3 extends over 15 amino acids. The germline V gene encodes CDR1 SGHTA and CDR2 FQGNSA. V was clipped by 1 base and J by 1 base, with 9 bases between them. CDR3 amino acids: CASSLGGGRTDTQYF. The CDR3 bases are TGTGCCAGCAGCTTAGGTGGCGGGCGCACAGATACGCAGTATTTT.

This clone turned up a few times. The chain couples TRBV28 to TRBJ1-5; D is perhaps TRBD1 (5 bases). Germline assignment: CDR1 MDHEN and CDR2 SYDVKM. The CDR3 runs to 12 residues. The ends were cut back, 11 bases at V and 5 bases at J, with 13 bases in the middle. CDR3: CAGQGVHQPQHF. In DNA form, the CDR3 reads TGTGCCGGCCAGGGTGTCCATCAGCCCCAGCATTTT.

This chain connects TRBV9 to TRBJ1-2, with D maybe TRBD1 (6 bases). CDR1 is SGDLS, CDR2 YYNGEE, per germline. CDR3 length: 14 amino acids. Trimming cost V 4 bases and J 7 bases, with 17 bases left between them. The CDR3 nucleotides are TGTGCCAGCAGCCAAGGGGGAGGGCCTCCTGGCTACACCTTC. It translates to CASSQGGGPPGYTF. The full variable domain, with the rest looked up from reference TRBV9 and TRBJ1-2, is DSGVTQTPKHLITATGQRVTLRCSPRSGDLSVYWYQQSLDQGLQFLIQYYNGEERAKGNILERFSAQQFPDLHSELNLSSLELGDSALYFCASSQGGGPPGYTFGSGTRLTVV.

The V call is TRBV4-1, the J call TRBJ2-1; the match to TRBD1 covers 7 bases. J lost 6 bases, V lost 8 bases, and 10 bases had no gene match. Per germline, CDR1 MGHRA and CDR2 YSYEKL. The CDR3 extends over 14 amino acids. CDR3 in DNA: TGCGCCAGCCAAGCGAGGACAGGTTCCAATGAGCAGTTCTTC. Protein product: CASQARTGSNEQFF.

CDR3 protein: CASSSTGRPRGDYWELFF. The CDR3 DNA follows: TGTGCCAGCAGCTCGACCGGACGGCCCCGAGGGGACTACTGGGAGCTGTTTTTT. The chain joins TRBV7-9 to TRBJ2-2, with TRBD2 matching 7 bases. From germline, CDR1 is SEHNR and CDR2 FQNEAQ (reference sequence). The CDR3 is 18 amino acids. J gave up 9 bases and V 4 bases, and 20 bases lay outside the gene matches.

The rearrangement links TRBV5-1 to TRBJ2-6; D unclear. Germline lookup yields CDR1 SGHRS and CDR2 YFSETQ. V lost 6 bases, J lost 0 bases, and 7 bases lay in between. CDR3 size: 14 residues. The CDR3 sequence is CASKWNSGANVLTF. CDR3 sequence (DNA): TGCGCCAGCAAGTGGAACTCTGGGGCCAACGTCCTGACTTTC.

V is TRBV20-1 and J is TRBJ2-3; D possibly corresponds to TRBD2 (6 bases). CDR3 length equals 11 residues. Germline loops: CDR1 DFQATT, CDR2 SNEGSKA (reference sequence). Trimming shortened V by 1 base and J by 9 bases, and 8 bases separated the two germline ends. CDR3 region: CSARVRGTQYF. The CDR3 bases are TGCAGTGCTAGAGTCCGGGGGACGCAGTATTTT.

CDR3 nucleotides: TGCGCCAGCAGCCAGAAAAGACTAGCGCCTTACAATGAGCAGTTCTTC. It is translated as CASSQKRLAPYNEQFF. The genes are TRBV4-3 and TRBJ2-1; 8 bases fit TRBD2. This CDR3 spans 16 amino acids. From germline, CDR1 is LGHNA and CDR2 YSLEER. J gave up 4 bases and V 3 bases, and 8 bases lay outside the gene matches.

Here the CDR3 reads CASSLEGEGGGYTF. The CDR3 DNA sequence: TGCGCCAGCAGCTTGGAGGGGGAAGGCGGTGGCTACACCTTC. J is TRBJ1-2 and V is TRBV5-1; D is possibly TRBD1 (6 bases). Germline CDR1 is SGHRS and CDR2 is YFSETQ. The germline V and J ends were trimmed by 0 bases and 7 bases, with 13 bases remaining between them. The CDR3 consists of 14 residues. Looking up the rest from reference TRBV5-1 and TRBJ1-2 gives the full variable domain: KAGVTQTPRYLIKTRGQQVTLSCSPISGHRSVSWYQQTPGQGLQFLFEYFSETQRNKGNFPGRFSGRQFSNSRSEMNVSTLELGDSALYLCASSLEGEGGGYTFGSGTRLTVV.

The chain carries TRBV6-5 and TRBJ2-7; D perhaps matches TRBD2 (6 bases). There are 14 residues in the CDR3. V lost 0 bases and J lost 2, with 8 bases in between. Germline V CDR1 and CDR2: MNHEY, SVGAGI. CDR3 DNA sequence: TGTGCCAGCAGTTACTCGACGGGAGCCTACGAGCAGTACTTC. As protein: CASSYSTGAYEQYF.

The chain is built from TRBV5-6 and TRBJ1-4, with D possibly being TRBD1 (6 bases). CDR3 length: 16 amino acids. CDR1 and CDR2 from the germline V gene are SGHDT and YYEEEE. V shed 5 bases and J shed 6 bases, with 20 bases lying between them. The CDR3 here is CASRETGGTHDEKLFF. In nucleotides, the CDR3 is TGTGCCAGCAGGGAGACTGGGGGGACACATGATGAAAAACTGTTTTTT.